A selection of T cell receptor beta chains follows, all from one sample in a study of tumor and adjacent non-tumor tissue in lung cancer. Via MiXCR, TCRdb re-called the multiplex PCR reads, giving one row per CDR3 protein. The data show more than 75,000 distinct CDR3 sequences, 80% seen once. Material: distant non-tumor lung tissue. These receptors originate from a man in his sixties with small cell lung cancer. CDR3s include the opening cysteine and the closing phenylalanine or tryptophan. A D gene is named only where the DNA matches it firmly. Expanded clones get a size class; other rows say once, few or many, or leave the size out.

TRBV11-2	medium-sized	-	TRBJ2-2	TGTGCCAGCAGCTTAGTCAACACCGGGGAGCTGTTTTTT	CASSLVNTGELFF
TRBV11-3	-	TRBD2	TRBJ2-7	TGTCCCAGCAGCCCCGGGGGGTCCTACGAACAGTACTTC	CPSSPGGSYEQYF
TRBV6-5	-	TRBD2	TRBJ2-1	TGTGTCAGCAGACCTTCAGCGGGAGCAAATAGGGAACAGTTCTTC	CVSRPSAGANREQFF
TRBV6-1	-	-	TRBJ2-7	TGTGCCAGCAGTACCCGGGGGAGACTGGATTCCTACGAGCAGTACTTC	CASSTRGRLDSYEQYF
TRBV20-1	many	-	TRBJ1-3	TGCAGTGCACGAGAAGGGAACGTGAACACCATATATTTT	CSAREGNVNTIYF
TRBV6-1	-	TRBD2	TRBJ2-1	TGTATCAGCATCTTTAGCGGGAGTAGGAATGAGCACTTCTTC	CISIFSGSRNEHFF
TRBV11-3	-	-	TRBJ2-1	TGCACCAGCAGCTTTGGACTAGGGGGTGAGCTGTTCTTC	CTSSFGLGGELFF
TRBV11-2	few	-	TRBJ2-3	TGTGCCAACAGCCCAGTGGCCGGTGGTAGCACAGATACGCAGTATTTT	CANSPVAGGSTDTQYF
TRBV20-1	many	TRBD1	TRBJ2-1	TGCAGTGCTGGGACAGGGGTAGAAAAGGATGAGCAGTTCTTC	CSAGTGVEKDEQFF
TRBV11-2	once	-	TRBJ2-1	TGTGCCAGCAGTGTATCGATCCCTATCATTCCCGGGAGAGGGTATGAGCAGTTCTTC	CASSVSIPIIPGRGYEQFF
TRBV4-2	-	TRBD2	TRBJ2-1	TGTGCCAGTAGCCAAGGTCCCCCTCTAGCGGGAAATCCAGCAGTGATGTTCTTC	CASSQGPPLAGNPAVMFF
TRBV7-9	many	-	TRBJ2-3	TGTGCCAGCAGCTCCGAAGTGGATACGCAGTATTTT	CASSSEVDTQYF
TRBV2	-	-	TRBJ2-1	TGTGCCAGCAGTGACGGTTGGGGTGAGCAGTTCTTC	CASSDGWGEQFF
TRBV7-8	-	-	TRBJ2-1	TGTGCCAGCAGCTTAGGGCAAAGCCCCTACAATGAGCAGTTCTTC	CASSLGQSPYNEQFF
TRBV28	-	-	TRBJ2-5	TGTGCCAGCAGTTCGAGGGGGGAAGAGACCCAATACTTC	CASSSRGEETQYF
TRBV4-1	-	-	TRBJ2-2	TGCGCCAGCAGCCAATTAGGAGCCAACACCGGGGAGTTGTTTTTT	CASSQLGANTGELFF
TRBV5-5	-	TRBD1	TRBJ2-6	TGTGCCAGCAGAGGGGGCGTTATTGCAGGGGCCAACGTCCTGACTTTC	CASRGGVIAGANVLTF
TRBV19	-	TRBD2	TRBJ2-1	TGTGCCAGTAGTTTAAGCGGGGGGAGTGCCAATGAGCAGTTCTTC	CASSLSGGSANEQFF
TRBV29-1	many	-	TRBJ1-3	TGCAGCGTTGAAGGGGGGGCGTTTGGAAACACCATATATTTT	CSVEGGAFGNTIYF
TRBV24-1	many	-	TRBJ1-2	TGTGCCACCAGTGATACCAGGGCGTTCTATGGCTACACCTTC	CATSDTRAFYGYTF
TRBV6-1	-	-	TRBJ2-1	TGTGCCATCATCTTTGACGGGAGTAGGAATGACCAGTTCTTC	CAIIFDGSRNDQFF
TRBV5-6	many	TRBD1	TRBJ1-1	TGTGCCAGCAGCTTCGGGACAGGGTTGGCCACTGAAGCTTTCTTT	CASSFGTGLATEAFF
TRBV5-5	-	-	TRBJ1-4	TGTGTCAGTAGCTGGGGCCTCCGACGGACTAATGAAAAACTGTTTTTT	CVSSWGLRRTNEKLFF
TRBV29-1	once	-	TRBJ1-2	TGCAGCATTGATTCGGCTGTTCATGGTTACACCTTC	CSIDSAVHGYTF
TRBV30	-	-	TRBJ2-2	TGTGCCTGGAGCAACTTGAACACCGGGGAGCTATTTTTT	CAWSNLNTGELFF
TRBV6-5	few	TRBD2	TRBJ2-1	TGTGCCAGCAGTTATTCTGGGGGGGTGGGTAATGAGCAGTCCTTC	CASSYSGGVGNEQSF
TRBV30	few	-	TRBJ2-7	TGTGCCTGGACCCAGTGCTCCTACGAGCAGTACTTC	CAWTQCSYEQYF
TRBV13	many	-	TRBJ1-4	TGTGCCAGCAGCTTCAGGACAACTAATGAAAAACTGTTTTTT	CASSFRTTNEKLFF
TRBV11-2	-	-	TRBJ2-1	TGTGCCAGCAGCTTAGTGACAACCCAGGGCTCCTACAATGAACAGTTCTTC	CASSLVTTQGSYNEQFF
TRBV12-3/TRBV12-4	-	-	TRBJ2-1	TGTGCCCGTAGGGTCGGGGGTTACAATGAGCAGTTCTTC	CARRVGGYNEQFF
TRBV6-5	-	-	TRBJ2-1	TGTGCCAGCGGGCTTCGTACTTACTCCTACAATGAGCGGTTTTTC	CASGLRTYSYNERFF
TRBV11-2	-	-	TRBJ2-3	TGTGCCAGCAGTCCGGTGGCGGAAGGGGGAGCAAATACGCAGTATTTT	CASSPVAEGGANTQYF
TRBV11-2	-	-	TRBJ2-1	TGTGCCAGTAGCTTACGGGGTTCATACAATGAGCAGTTCTTC	CASSLRGSYNEQFF
TRBV7-9	-	-	TRBJ2-2	TGTGCCATTAGCTCCCGAGCGAACACCGGGAAGCTGTTTTTT	CAISSRANTGKLFF
TRBV4-1	-	-	TRBJ2-5	TGCGCCAGTAGCCGGACTACACAAGAGACCCAGTACTTC	CASSRTTQETQYF
TRBV12-3/TRBV12-4	-	TRBD1	TRBJ2-5	TGTGCCAGCAGTCCCTATAACAGGGGACAAGAGACCCAGCACTTC	CASSPYNRGQETQHF
TRBV7-9	-	-	TRBJ2-3	TGTGCCATCGGCTTACTGCGGACACGCACAGATACGCAGTATTTT	CAIGLLRTRTDTQYF
TRBV9	few	-	TRBJ2-3	TGTGCCAGCAGCGTAGTTGGGGGTACGCAGTATTTT	CASSVVGGTQYF
TRBV12-3/TRBV12-4	-	TRBD2	TRBJ2-1	TGTGCCAACAGTACTAATTGCGGGAGAGGCGACAATGAGCAGTTCTTC	CANSTNCGRGDNEQFF
TRBV5-4	-	-	TRBJ1-5	TGTGCCAGCAGCTTGTCATGTACTAATCGGCCCCAGCATTTT	CASSLSCTNRPQHF
TRBV20-1	many	-	TRBJ2-1	TGCAGTGCTAGTGAACTAGAGGGGGACTACAATGAGCAGTTCTTC	CSASELEGDYNEQFF